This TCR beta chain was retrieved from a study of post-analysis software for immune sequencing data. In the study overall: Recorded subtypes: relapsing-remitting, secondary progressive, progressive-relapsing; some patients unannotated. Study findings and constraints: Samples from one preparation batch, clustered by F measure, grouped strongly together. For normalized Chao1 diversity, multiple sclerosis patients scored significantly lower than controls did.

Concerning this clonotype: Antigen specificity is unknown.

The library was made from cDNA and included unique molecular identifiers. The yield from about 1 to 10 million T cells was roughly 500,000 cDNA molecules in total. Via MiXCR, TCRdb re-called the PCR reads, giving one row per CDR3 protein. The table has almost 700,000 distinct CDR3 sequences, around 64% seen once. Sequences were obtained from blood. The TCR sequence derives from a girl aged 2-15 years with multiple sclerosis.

Here the CDR3 reads CSASTRAGSTDTQYF. CDR3 in DNA: TGCAGTGCTAGTACACGAGCGGGCAGCACAGATACGCAGTATTTT. The gene calls are TRBV20-1 and TRBJ2-3; D possibly corresponds to TRBD2 (6 bases). The CDR3 consists of 15 residues. V lost 3 bases and J lost 0, with 13 bases in between. The germline V gene encodes CDR1 DFQATT and CDR2 SNEGSKA (reference sequence).